This T cell receptor beta chain was identified during a study of human T cells and chemical hapten exposure. Study in general: Sensitization was performed using 2% DPC on an approximately 2 cm by approximately 2 cm upper inner arm skin site. The patch tests put 0.01% DPC on the skin of the upper back and were read 6 days later. Study findings and constraints: While controls formed fewer of them, expanded TCRs formed significantly more large CDR3 similarity clusters.

Ten or more counts support this clonotype. Its antigen is not known. TCRdb independently ran MiXCR on the RACE reads; one entry per CDR3 protein. The sample carries a few hundred thousand distinct CDR3 sequences, 4.5% to 5.5% recorded once. The CDR3 extends over 15 amino acids. The germline CDR1 and CDR2 sequences are SNHLY and FYNNEI. Unmatched junction bases numbered 7, after V lost 7 bases and J lost 2 bases. Indicated time point: pre-sensitization, week 0. Regarding treatment: therapeutic diphenylcyclopropenone sensitization with weekly scalp DPC. The clonotype comes from a young woman with alopecia areata. Some clones in this sample may be carry-over from other donors' samples. The specimen was whole blood, collected in connection with sensitization to the hapten diphenylcyclopropenone (DPC). This chain connects TRBV2 to TRBJ1-5; 8 nucleotides agree with TRBD1. CDR3 region: CASKDRDGGNQPQHF. The CDR3 DNA sequence: TGTGCCAGCAAGGACAGGGACGGGGGCAATCAGCCCCAGCATTTT.